This T cell receptor beta chain emerged from a study of beta chain features in type 1 diabetes. Study-level findings and limits: Shorter TCRB CDR3s, moderately but significantly so, marked every one of the four CD4+ subsets in Type 1 diabetes patients.

CDR3 length equals 17 residues. The V and J ends lost 3 bases and 0 bases, in that order; junction bases with no gene match: 5. Germline CDR1 is SQVTM and CDR2 is ANQGSEA. For this clone: Its cognate antigen is unknown.

Expressed TCRB transcripts were sequenced because the isolated RNA had all been reverse transcribed beforehand. This table comes from immunoSEQ multiplex PCR, and its TCRdb copy is limited to in-frame clones, with some not included. The sample includes a few hundred thousand clones, 14% of them seen just once. What was sequenced was naive CD4+ T cells from blood. The TCR originated in a man aged 25-40 years with type 1 diabetes. V is TRBV29-1 and J is TRBJ2-4, with 13 nucleotides matching TRBD2. CDR3 sequence reads: CSVEGLAGNLAKNIQYF. CDR3 DNA: TGCAGCGTTGAGGGACTAGCGGGGAACTTAGCCAAAAACATTCAGTACTTC.